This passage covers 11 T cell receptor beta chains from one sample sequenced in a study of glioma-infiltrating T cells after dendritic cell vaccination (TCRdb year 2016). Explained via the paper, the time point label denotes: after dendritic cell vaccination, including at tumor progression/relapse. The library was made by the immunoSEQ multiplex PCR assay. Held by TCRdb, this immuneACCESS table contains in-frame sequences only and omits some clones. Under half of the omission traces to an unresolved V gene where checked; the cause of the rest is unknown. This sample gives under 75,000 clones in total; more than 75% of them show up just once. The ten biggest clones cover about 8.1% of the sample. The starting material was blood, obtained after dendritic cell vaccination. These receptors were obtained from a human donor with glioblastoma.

The CDR3 spells CASSQARGLSEAFF. The CDR3 DNA is TGCGCCAGCAGCCAAGCTAGGGGGCTGTCTGAAGCTTTCTTT. The gene calls are TRBV4-1 and TRBJ1-1; 7 bases align to TRBD1. The V segment lost 1 base and the J segment 6 bases; nucleotides outside the gene matches: 5. Germline lookup yields CDR1 MGHRA and CDR2 YSYEKL. CDR3 length equals 14 residues.

The DNA of the CDR3 is TGTGCCAGCAGTGGGGACAGGGCGATTTGCACTGAAGCTTTCTTT. It specifies CASSGDRAICTEAFF. V and J are TRBV6-4 and TRBJ1-1, with 9 bases that match TRBD1. CDR1 is MRHNA, CDR2 SNTAGT, per germline. The CDR3 runs 15 residues. The ends lost 4 bases at V and 4 bases at J; junction bases unmatched: 7.

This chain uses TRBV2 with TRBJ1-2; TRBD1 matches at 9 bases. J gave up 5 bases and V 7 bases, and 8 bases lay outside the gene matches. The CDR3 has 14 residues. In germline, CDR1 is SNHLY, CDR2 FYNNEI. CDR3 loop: CASTRDRVDYGYTF. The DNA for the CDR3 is TGTGCCAGCACCCGGGACAGGGTTGATTATGGCTACACCTTC. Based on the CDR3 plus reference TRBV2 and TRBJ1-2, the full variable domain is EPEVTQTPSHQVTQMGQEVILRCVPISNHLYFYWYRQILGQKVEFLVSFYNNEISEKSEIFDDQFSVERPDGSNFTLKIRSTKLEDSAMYFCASTRDRVDYGYTFGSGTRLTVV.

In DNA form, the CDR3 reads TGCGCCAGCAGCGGGAAGGCGGGGGGGCCCTCGGATGAGCAGTTCTTC. This encodes CASSGKAGGPSDEQFF. The J gene is TRBJ2-1, the V gene TRBV5-1; 9 bases are shared with TRBD2. The V gene end was trimmed by 4 bases and the J gene end by 8 bases; junction bases not matched to a gene: 13. CDR3 size: 16 residues. CDR1 is SGHRS and CDR2 is YFSETQ in the germline V gene.

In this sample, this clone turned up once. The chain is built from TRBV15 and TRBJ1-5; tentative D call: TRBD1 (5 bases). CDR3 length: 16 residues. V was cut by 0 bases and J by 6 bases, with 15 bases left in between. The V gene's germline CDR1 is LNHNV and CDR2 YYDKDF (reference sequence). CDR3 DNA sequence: TGTGCCACCAGCAGAGATAAAGCAGGGATAGGTCAGCCCCAGCATTTT. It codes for CATSRDKAGIGQPQHF. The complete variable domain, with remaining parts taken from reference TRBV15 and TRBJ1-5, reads DAMVIQNPRYQVTQFGKPVTLSCSQTLNHNVMYWYQQKSSQAPKLLFHYYDKDFNNEADTPDNFQSRRPNTSFCFLDIRSPGLGDTAMYLCATSRDKAGIGQPQHFGDGTRLSIL.

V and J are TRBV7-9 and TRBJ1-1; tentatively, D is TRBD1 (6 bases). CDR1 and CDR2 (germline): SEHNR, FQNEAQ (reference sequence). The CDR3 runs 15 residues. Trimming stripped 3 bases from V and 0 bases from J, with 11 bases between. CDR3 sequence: CASSFLRDMNTEAFF. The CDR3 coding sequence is TGTGCCAGCAGCTTTTTACGGGACATGAACACTGAAGCTTTCTTT. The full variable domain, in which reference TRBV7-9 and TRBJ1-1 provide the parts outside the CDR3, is DTGVSQNPRHKITKRGQNVTFRCDPISEHNRLYWYRQTLGQGPEFLTYFQNEAQLEKSRLLSDRFSAERPKGSFSTLEIQRTEQGDSAMYLCASSFLRDMNTEAFFGQGTRLTVV.

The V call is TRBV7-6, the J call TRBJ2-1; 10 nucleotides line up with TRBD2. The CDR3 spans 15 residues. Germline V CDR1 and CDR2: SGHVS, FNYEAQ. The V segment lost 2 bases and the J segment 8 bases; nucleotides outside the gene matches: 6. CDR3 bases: TGTGCCAGCAGCTTATCCAGCGGGGGGGTAGATGAGCAGTTCTTC. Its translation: CASSLSSGGVDEQFF.

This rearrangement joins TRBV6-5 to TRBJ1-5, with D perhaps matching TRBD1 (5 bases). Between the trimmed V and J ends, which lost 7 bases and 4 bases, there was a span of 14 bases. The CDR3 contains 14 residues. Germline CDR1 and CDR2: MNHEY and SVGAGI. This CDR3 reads CASKDLDKNQPQHF. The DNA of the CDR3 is TGTGCCAGCAAGGATTTGGACAAGAATCAGCCCCAGCATTTT.

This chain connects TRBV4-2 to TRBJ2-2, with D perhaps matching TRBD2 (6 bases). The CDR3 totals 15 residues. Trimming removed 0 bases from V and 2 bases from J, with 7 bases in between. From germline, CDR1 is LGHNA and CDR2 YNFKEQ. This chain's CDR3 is CASSQEGGNTGELFF. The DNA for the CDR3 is TGTGCCAGCAGCCAAGAGGGAGGAAACACCGGGGAGCTGTTTTTT.

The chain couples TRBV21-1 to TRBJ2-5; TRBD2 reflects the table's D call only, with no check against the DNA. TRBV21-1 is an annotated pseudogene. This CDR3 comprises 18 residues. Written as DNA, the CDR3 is TGTGCCAGCAGCAAAACCCTCTGTCAGCGGGGAGCGCAAGAGACCCAGTACTTC. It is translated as CASSKTLCQRGAQETQYF.

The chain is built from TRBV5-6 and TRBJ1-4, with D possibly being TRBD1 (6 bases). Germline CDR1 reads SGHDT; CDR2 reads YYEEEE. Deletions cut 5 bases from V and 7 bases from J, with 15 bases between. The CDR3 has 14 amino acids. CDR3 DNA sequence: TGTGCCAGCAGTCCCGCAGGGGCGGGTGAAAAACTGTTTTTT. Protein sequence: CASSPAGAGEKLFF.